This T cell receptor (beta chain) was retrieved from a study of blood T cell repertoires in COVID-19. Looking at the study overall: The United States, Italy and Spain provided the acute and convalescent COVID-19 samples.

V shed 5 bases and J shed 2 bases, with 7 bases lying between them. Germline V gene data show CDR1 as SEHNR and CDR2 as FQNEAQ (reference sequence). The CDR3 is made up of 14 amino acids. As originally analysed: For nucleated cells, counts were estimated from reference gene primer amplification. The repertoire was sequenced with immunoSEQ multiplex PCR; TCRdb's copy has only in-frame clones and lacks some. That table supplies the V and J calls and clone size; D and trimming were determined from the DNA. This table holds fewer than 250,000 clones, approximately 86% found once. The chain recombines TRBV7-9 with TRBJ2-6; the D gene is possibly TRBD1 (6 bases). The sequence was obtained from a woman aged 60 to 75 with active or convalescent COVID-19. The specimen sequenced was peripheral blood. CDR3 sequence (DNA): TGTGCCAGCAGCAACAGGGCTGGGGCCAACGTCCTGACTTTC. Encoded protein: CASSNRAGANVLTF.